Each of the 21 T cell receptor beta chains below was sequenced from the same sample in a study of tumor-infiltrating lymphocytes in primary liver carcinoma. Taking 20-30 mg of unsorted bulk tissue, the authors co-extracted RNA and DNA. With a constant-region primer, TCR beta cDNA was made from 450 to 550 ng of total RNA. It was through three nested multiplex PCR rounds of slightly modified ARM-PCR that TCR beta libraries arose. Forward primers for TRBV1-TRBV30 and a C-beta reverse primer served the first two PCR rounds, at around 9 cycles each. From the multiplex PCR reads, TCRdb called clonotypes with MiXCR, one entry per CDR3 protein. Seen here are roughly 100,000 distinct CDR3 sequences, 80% to 85% observed once, and the top ten hold under 25%. The source material was liver tumor tissue from sampling region 3. Subset in this sample: tumor region T3, left-lateral pole. The receptor set was obtained from a middle-aged man with primary liver carcinoma and hepatitis B virus infection.

This clonotype came up a few times. This may be a read error: a much more frequent sequence differs by one nucleotide. The chain uses TRBV5-1 and TRBJ2-5; D might be TRBD1 (5 bases). Germline values: CDR1 SGHRS, CDR2 YFSETQ. CDR3 length equals 15 residues. Deletions cut 3 bases from V and 3 bases from J, with 15 bases between. The CDR3 bases are TGCGCCAGCAGCTCGTATCAGGGCCAGGAAGAGACCCAGTACTTC. Protein sequence: CASSSYQGQEETQYF.

Notes on this clonotype: This could be a read error, since a much larger clone is one nucleotide away. The chain carries TRBV7-9 and TRBJ2-2, with D hard to call. This CDR3 is 13 amino acids long. Germline CDR1 and CDR2: SEHNR and FQNEAQ (reference sequence). The V gene lost 7 bases and the J gene lost 5 bases, with 11 bases spanning the gap. Here the CDR3 reads CASTPCTTGELFF. CDR3 DNA sequence: TGTGCCAGCACCCCCTGCACGACCGGGGAGCTGTTTTTT.

Notes on this clonotype: A much larger clone sits a single nucleotide away, making a read error possible. The chain is built from TRBV7-3 and TRBJ2-2; weak D call: TRBD2 (6 bases). Trimming pared 1 base from V and 2 bases from J, leaving 8 bases between. The CDR3 runs to 15 residues. Germline V gene lookup returns CDR1 SGHTA and CDR2 FQGTGA. The CDR3 spells CASSLSGDNTGELFF. As DNA, the CDR3 is TGTGCCAGCAGCTTAAGCGGGGACAACACCGGGGAGCTGTTTTTT.

Concerning this clonotype: One end of the junction is discordant with germline, which a read error may explain. The CDR3 nucleotides are TGCGCCATCAGCCCATTGGGGGTCGTGGGAGAGACCCAGTACTTC. It translates to CAISPLGVVGETQYF. The rearrangement uses TRBV5-1 and TRBJ2-5; D may match TRBD1 or TRBD2 (5 bases each). Germline V lookup: CDR1 SGHRS, CDR2 YFSETQ. The CDR3 has 15 residues.

V and J are TRBV7-2 and TRBJ2-5; D is undetermined. The CDR3 spans 15 residues. Trimming cost V 2 bases and J 2 bases, with 12 bases left between them. The germline gives CDR1 SGHTA, CDR2 FQGNSA. Written as DNA, the CDR3 is TGTGCCAGCAGCTTACAGTTAATGGGTCAAGAGACCCAGTACTTC. Translated, it gives CASSLQLMGQETQYF.

The V call is TRBV30, the J call TRBJ2-3, with 7 bases lining up with TRBD2. The germline gives CDR1 GTSNPN, CDR2 SVGIG (reference sequence). The CDR3 is made up of 17 amino acids. J gave up 5 bases and V 5 bases, and 19 bases lay outside the gene matches. CDR3 loop: CAWSSSGRALRGDTQYF. The CDR3 bases are TGTGCCTGGTCTTCTAGTGGGAGGGCCTTACGAGGAGATACGCAGTATTTT.

As concerns this clonotype: Because the CDR3 is missing its conserved closing phenylalanine or tryptophan, this is likely a read error. The V and J genes are TRBV11-1 and TRBJ2-3; either TRBD1 or TRBD2 may supply D (5 bases each). Germline-derived CDR1 and CDR2 are SGHAT and FQDESV (reference sequence). V lost 4 bases and J 1 base, leaving 24 bases between the germline ends. The CDR3 has 19 residues. CDR3 nucleotides: TGTGCCAGCAGCTCTGGGGGAAACCCTGTTGGAGCCCGCACAGATACGCAGTATTTA. Its translation: CASSSGGNPVGARTDTQYL.

This clonotype was picked up many times. The chain carries TRBV5-4 and TRBJ2-2; TRBD2 aligns across 7 bases. The CDR3 extends over 16 amino acids. Germline V CDR1 and CDR2: SGHNT, YYREEE (reference sequence). Losses at the gene ends were 3 bases for V and 1 base for J; bases not matched to a gene: 6. CDR3 sequence reads: CASSWMVAGNTGELFF. DNA for the CDR3: TGTGCCAGCAGCTGGATGGTAGCGGGGAACACCGGGGAGCTGTTTTTT.

This clonotype was detected once. The CDR3 ends on some other residue instead of the conserved phenylalanine or tryptophan, so this is likely a read error. The chain recombines TRBV6-6 with TRBJ2-4, with a possible D match to TRBD1 (5 bases). The CDR3 consists of 17 residues. V lost 0 bases, J lost 2 bases, and 14 bases lay in between. Germline lookup yields CDR1 MNHNY and CDR2 SVGAGI (reference sequence). The CDR3 region has the DNA TGTGCCAGCAGTTACTCGACGTCAGGGATTACCAAAAACATTCAGTACTCC. It specifies CASSYSTSGITKNIQYS.

As to this clonotype: The CDR3 end shows no conserved phenylalanine or tryptophan, and so a read error is likely. It is unclear where the CDR3 begins or ends on the DNA, so no DNA is shown, and the CDR3 is as TCRdb lists it. V gene TRBV29-1 combines with J gene TRBJ1-1. Germline V gene lookup returns CDR1 SQVTM and CDR2 ANQGSEA. The CDR3 has 12 residues if both end residues are counted. CDR3 residues: CSGTTPNTESFI.

With regard to this clonotype: Since the CDR3 does not end with the conserved phenylalanine or tryptophan, this likely comes from a read error. The DNA is left out, because the CDR3 cannot be placed on it with certainty; the CDR3 is given as TCRdb lists it. The gene calls are TRBV29-1 and TRBJ2-7; the table names TRBD1, a call not compared with the DNA. CDR1 SQVTM and CDR2 ANQGSEA come from the germline V gene. From its first to its last residue, the CDR3 has 11 amino acids. The CDR3 loop reads CSPLFGAEQYI.

Comments on this clonotype: Its ends do not fully match the called genes, so a read error is possible. The genes are TRBV6-2 or TRBV6-3 and TRBJ2-5, with TRBD2 matching 9 bases. The CDR3 is 17 residues long. CDR1 is MNHEY, CDR2 SVGEGT, per germline. CDR3 in DNA: TGTGTCAGCAGTTATGGCTCAGCGGGAGGATGGGGAGAGACCCAGTACTTC. Protein: CVSSYGSAGGWGETQYF.

The chain uses TRBV6-6 and TRBJ2-2; D not certain. The CDR3 loop spans 14 amino acids. Germline CDR1 and CDR2: MNHNY and SVGAGI (reference sequence). The CDR3 DNA sequence: TGTGTTAGCAGTTACGGAAAGAACACCGGGGAGCTGTTTTTT. Protein: CVSSYGKNTGELFF.

This clonotype appeared once. The chain employs TRBV30 and TRBJ1-1, with D maybe TRBD1 (5 bases). Trimming stripped 2 bases from V and 2 bases from J, with 18 bases between. There are 16 residues in the CDR3. Germline assignment: CDR1 GTSNPN and CDR2 SVGIG (reference sequence). The CDR3: CAWSRWEGTINTEAFF. As DNA, the CDR3 is TGTGCCTGGAGTCGATGGGAGGGGACGATAAACACTGAAGCTTTCTTT. The full variable domain, its missing parts supplied by reference TRBV30 and TRBJ1-1, is SQTIHQWPATLVQPVGSPLSLECTVEGTSNPNLYWYRQAAGRGLQLLFYSVGIGQISSEVPQNLSASRPQDRQFILSSKKLLLSDSGFYLCAWSRWEGTINTEAFFGQGTRLTVV.

The J gene is TRBJ2-1, the V gene TRBV29-1; 8 bases are shared with TRBD1. The CDR3 covers 12 residues. With V trimmed by 8 bases and J by 10 bases, 10 bases remained unmatched. The germline CDR1 and CDR2 sequences are SQVTM and ANQGSEA. The CDR3 protein is CSLGQGSNEQFF. CDR3 sequence (DNA): TGCAGCCTAGGACAGGGCTCCAACGAGCAGTTCTTC.

The chain combines TRBV20-1 with TRBJ1-1, with TRBD1 identical over 8 bases. The CDR3 contains 16 residues. V lost 0 bases, J lost 3 bases, and 9 bases stayed unmatched. Germline CDR1 DFQATT, CDR2 SNEGSKA (reference sequence). The CDR3, as DNA: TGCAGTGCTAGAGATATGAGGAAACAGGGGGACACTGAAGCTTTCTTT. Its translation is CSARDMRKQGDTEAFF.

Remarks on this clonotype: Possible read error: a much larger clone is one base away. In this CDR3 the conserved last residue, phenylalanine or tryptophan, is missing, so a read error is likely. Here the CDR3 reads CASSQDWPGPGYTL. The CDR3 DNA reads TGCGCCAGCAGCCAAGACTGGCCGGGGCCTGGCTACACCTTA. This sequence joins TRBV4-3 and TRBJ1-2, with a tentative D call TRBD1 (5 bases). The CDR3 has 14 amino acids. V lost 0 bases and J lost 7, with 12 bases in between. Germline lookup yields CDR1 LGHNA and CDR2 YSLEER.

V and J are TRBV11-2 and TRBJ2-4; a weak D match, TRBD2 (5 bases). CDR1 is SGHAT, CDR2 FQNNGV, per germline. The length of the CDR3 is 17 residues. Here the CDR3 reads CARWAPDSRSLLDIQYF. The CDR3 DNA sequence: TGTGCGCGCTGGGCCCCCGACTCCCGTTCCTTACTAGACATTCAGTACTTC.

A word on this clonotype: One end of the junction does not line up with germline, which may come from a read error. This CDR3 is CTSSQTDTQYF. In nucleotides, the CDR3 is TGTACCAGTAGTCAAACAGATACGCAGTATTTT. The rearrangement uses TRBV6-1 and TRBJ2-3; D gene ambiguous. CDR1 is MNHNS and CDR2 is SASEGT in the germline V gene. CDR3 size: 11 residues.

As for this clonotype: A much bigger clone sits one base away, suggesting this may be a read error. V and J are TRBV28 and TRBJ1-6; D unresolved. Trimming took 10 bases from V and 0 from J, leaving 10 bases between them. Germline loops: CDR1 MDHEN, CDR2 SYDVKM. The CDR3 extends over 14 amino acids. The CDR3 DNA reads as TGTGCCATCCCGGGGAACTCCTATAATTCACCCCTCCACTTT. Its translation: CAIPGNSYNSPLHF.

The table lists this clonotype with a count of one. A much larger clone differs by one base, so this may be a read error. This chain connects TRBV21-1 to TRBJ2-1; the D call TRBD2 from the table was never checked on the DNA. TRBV21-1 is a known pseudogene. The CDR3 contains 19 residues. CDR3 sequence (DNA): TGTGCCAGCCCAAGAGAGCAGGGGGGAGGTCTAGCGGGCGGTAGGGAGCAGTTATTC. Amino acid sequence: CASPREQGGGLAGGREQLF.